Each of the 22 T cell receptor beta chains below was sequenced from the same sample in a study of blood T cells in healthy people across ages. Combining a sample-barcoded 5' primer with a J-beta primer mix, a second PCR ran for roughly 7 to 11 cycles. TCRdb redid the calling of the 5' RACE reads with MiXCR, one entry per CDR3 protein. The table includes 800,000 to 950,000 distinct CDR3 sequences, roughly 35% detected once. The sample taken for sequencing was blood. Receptor source: a man aged 18-30 years in good health.

This clonotype was counted at least ten times. The chain carries TRBV6-2 or TRBV6-3 and TRBJ2-7; tentative D call: TRBD2 (6 bases). The CDR3 runs to 13 residues. CDR1 and CDR2 from the germline V gene are MNHEY and SVGEGT. V was cut by 7 bases and J by 1 base, with 11 bases left in between. The DNA for the CDR3 is TGTGCCAGCAACCTCGGGGGTTCCTACGAGCAGTACTTC. The encoded protein is CASNLGGSYEQYF.

This clonotype showed up many times. The CDR3 DNA sequence: TGTGCCAGCAGTTCGGCGCAGGGTGGGGGAAAAGAGACCCAGTACTTC. Amino acid sequence: CASSSAQGGGKETQYF. The gene calls are TRBV6-6 and TRBJ2-5; D is perhaps TRBD1 or TRBD2 (5 bases each). Germline V lookup: CDR1 MNHNY, CDR2 SVGAGI (reference sequence). This CDR3 contains 16 residues. Trimming shortened V by 4 bases and J by 3 bases, and 18 bases separated the two germline ends.

This clonotype was recorded a few times. The V call is TRBV7-9, the J call TRBJ2-3, with D unclear. Germline V CDR1 and CDR2: SEHNR, FQNEAQ (reference sequence). This CDR3 is built from 15 residues. V was pared by 2 bases and J by 1 base, with 10 bases between. The CDR3 nucleotides read TGTGCCAGCAGCTTATCGTTGGCGGGCACAGATACGCAGTATTTT. Translation: CASSLSLAGTDTQYF.

DNA for the CDR3: TGTGCCAGCAGCCCCCCCCAGGGAGATACGCAGTATTTT. Translating it yields CASSPPQGDTQYF. The chain employs TRBV7-2 and TRBJ2-3, with a weak D call TRBD1 (5 bases). The CDR3 is 13 residues long. CDR1 and CDR2 (germline): SGHTA, FQGNSA. V lost 5 bases and J lost 5, with 11 bases in between.

This clonotype has more than one count but fewer than ten. This chain connects TRBV20-1 to TRBJ1-5; weak D call: TRBD1 (5 bases). The CDR3 is made up of 16 amino acids. Germline V gives CDR1 DFQATT, CDR2 SNEGSKA (reference sequence). Trimming pared 5 bases from V and 4 bases from J, leaving 21 bases between. The CDR3 sequence: CSAGDLKGTANQPQHF. In nucleotides, the CDR3 is TGCAGTGCTGGCGACCTAAAGGGGACTGCGAATCAGCCCCAGCATTTT.

DNA for the CDR3: TGTGCTAGTGTCCTTGGAGGGTACGGCTCCTACGAGCAGTACTTC. This encodes CASVLGGYGSYEQYF. The chain is built from TRBV12-5 and TRBJ2-7; a possible D gene is TRBD2 (6 bases). There are 15 residues in the CDR3. Trimming left V 7 bases short and J 0 bases short, with 16 bases between. The germline V gene encodes CDR1 LGHNT and CDR2 FRNRAP. Looking up the rest from reference TRBV12-5 and TRBJ2-7 gives the full variable domain: DARVTQTPRHKVTEMGQEVTMRCQPILGHNTVFWYRQTMMQGLELLAYFRNRAPLDDSGMPKDRFSAEMPDATLATLKIQPSEPRDSAVYFCASVLGGYGSYEQYFGPGTRLTVT.

CDR3 nucleotide sequence: TGTGCCACCAAGACCGGGACAGAGGACACTGAAGCTTTCTTT. Translation gives CATKTGTEDTEAFF. This chain uses TRBV12-3 or TRBV12-4 with TRBJ1-1; 7 bases match TRBD1. CDR3 length: 14 residues. Losses at the gene ends were 10 bases for V and 3 bases for J; bases not matched to a gene: 11.

This clonotype was counted ten times or more. CDR3 in amino acids: CASSQDGGLAGDTDTQYF. The CDR3 nucleotides read TGCGCCAGCAGCCAAGATGGTGGGCTAGCGGGGGACACAGATACGCAGTATTTT. V gene TRBV4-3 combines with J gene TRBJ2-3, with 10 bases fitting TRBD2. The CDR3 runs 18 residues. The ends lost 0 bases at V and 2 bases at J; junction bases unmatched: 8. Per the germline V gene, CDR1 is LGHNA and CDR2 is YSLEER.

The chain has TRBV15 and TRBJ2-2, with TRBD2 identical over 11 bases. In germline, CDR1 is LNHNV, CDR2 YYDKDF (reference sequence). Unmatched junction bases numbered 6, after V lost 6 bases and J lost 3 bases. CDR3 length: 16 residues. DNA of the CDR3: TGTGCCACCAGAGCCTGGACTAGCGGGCACACCGGGGAGCTGTTTTTT. Translated, it gives CATRAWTSGHTGELFF. The full variable domain, completed using reference TRBV15 and TRBJ2-2, is DAMVIQNPRYQVTQFGKPVTLSCSQTLNHNVMYWYQQKSSQAPKLLFHYYDKDFNNEADTPDNFQSRRPNTSFCFLDIRSPGLGDTAMYLCATRAWTSGHTGELFFGEGSRLTVL.

This clonotype occurred a few times. Relative to the germline gene, one junction end is altered; a read error may explain this. The CDR3 nucleotides read TGTACCAGCAGCCAAAGAAGGGGTACCCAAGAGACCCAGTACTTC. Translating gives CTSSQRRGTQETQYF. The rearrangement uses TRBV12-3 or TRBV12-4 and TRBJ2-5, with D tentatively TRBD1 (5 bases). The CDR3 has 15 residues.

The CDR3 protein is CASAQTGINQPQHF. The CDR3 DNA is TGTGCCAGCGCTCAGACAGGGATCAATCAGCCCCAGCATTTT. The chain recombines TRBV25-1 with TRBJ1-5; 7 nucleotides line up with TRBD1. This CDR3 comprises 14 residues. The J segment lost 3 bases and the V segment lost 8 bases, leaving 7 bases of the junction unmatched. Germline V gene data show CDR1 as MGHDK and CDR2 as SYGVNS.

The chain joins TRBV14 to TRBJ1-2, with D uncertain. Trimming took 4 bases from V and 3 from J, leaving 9 bases between them. The germline V gene has CDR1 SGHDN and CDR2 FVKESK. The CDR3 covers 13 residues. CDR3 coding DNA: TGTGCCAGCAGCCCGCGACGGGACTATGGCTACACCTTC. It yields the protein CASSPRRDYGYTF.

This clonotype was recorded at least ten times. The CDR3 is CASSLGEDTQYF. CDR3 coding DNA: TGTGCCAGCAGCTTGGGGGAAGATACGCAGTATTTT. The J gene is TRBJ2-3, the V gene TRBV12-3 or TRBV12-4, with D possibly being TRBD1 or TRBD2 (5 bases each). The V end lost 6 bases, the J end lost 5 bases, and 9 bases lay between the germline ends. The CDR3 is 12 amino acids.

V gene TRBV6-2 or TRBV6-3 combines with J gene TRBJ2-4, with D possibly TRBD1 on 5 matching bases. The CDR3 is made up of 12 amino acids. CDR1 is MNHEY, CDR2 SVGEGT, per germline. V was pared by 4 bases and J by 7 bases, with 8 bases between. CDR3 sequence (DNA): TGTGCCAGCAGTTCTGGGGCGAACATTCAGTACTTC. Amino acids: CASSSGANIQYF.

V and J are TRBV28 and TRBJ1-5, with D possibly TRBD1 on 6 matching bases. V lost 7 bases and J lost 6, with 19 bases in between. CDR1 is MDHEN, CDR2 SYDVKM, per germline. The CDR3 length is 15 residues. CDR3 protein: CASTPQGRRIQPQHF. The DNA of the CDR3 is TGTGCCAGCACCCCCCAGGGGAGGAGGATTCAGCCCCAGCATTTT.

Notes on this clonotype: A read error may be the cause here, since a much bigger clone is one base away. The chain combines TRBV12-3 or TRBV12-4 with TRBJ2-1; unclear D gene. The CDR3 is made up of 15 amino acids. CDR3: CASRLGENPYTEQFF. The CDR3 coding sequence is TGTGCCAGCAGATTGGGCGAAAACCCTTACACTGAGCAGTTCTTC.

The chain joins TRBV20-1 to TRBJ1-3, with D perhaps TRBD1 (6 bases). The length of the CDR3 is 11 residues. The germline gives CDR1 DFQATT, CDR2 SNEGSKA (reference sequence). Between the trimmed V and J ends, which lost 6 bases and 7 bases, there was a span of 10 bases. The CDR3 nucleotides read TGCAGTGCGAAACAGGGTAACACCATATATTTT. Its translation is CSAKQGNTIYF.

This chain joins TRBV20-1 and TRBJ1-2; maybe TRBD1 (5 bases). The CDR3 covers 11 residues. V lost 5 bases, J lost 11 bases, and 15 bases lay in between. Looked up from germline, CDR1 is DFQATT and CDR2 is SNEGSKA (reference sequence). In nucleotides, the CDR3 is TGCAGTGCTTCGGGGTTAGGGGTGTACACCTTC. Its protein product is CSASGLGVYTF.

This clonotype occurred a few times. The V gene is TRBV5-1, the J gene TRBJ1-1; 7 nucleotides agree with TRBD1. V trimming: 0 bases; J trimming: 3 bases; junction bases outside the gene matches: 5. CDR1 and CDR2 from the germline V gene are SGHRS and YFSETQ. This CDR3 region has 15 residues. CDR3 in amino acids: CASSLGQGGYTEAFF. CDR3 sequence (DNA): TGCGCCAGCAGCTTGGGACAGGGTGGCTACACTGAAGCTTTCTTT.

This rearrangement joins TRBV12-3 or TRBV12-4 to TRBJ1-5, with D possibly matching TRBD1 (5 bases). Trimming took 5 bases from V and 0 from J, leaving 20 bases between them. The CDR3 totals 18 residues. CDR3 amino acids: CASSPTLERGNSNQPQHF. As DNA, the CDR3 is TGTGCCAGCAGTCCAACGCTAGAACGGGGGAATAGCAATCAGCCCCAGCATTTT.

V and J are TRBV7-2 and TRBJ2-3, with TRBD2 identical over 9 bases. In germline, CDR1 is SGHTA, CDR2 FQGNSA. The CDR3 has 17 residues. The V segment lost 5 bases and the J segment 5 bases; nucleotides outside the gene matches: 14. CDR3 region: CASSRDSGRAKRDTQYF. The CDR3 coding sequence is TGTGCCAGCAGCCGAGATAGCGGGAGAGCTAAAAGAGATACGCAGTATTTT. Combining the CDR3 with reference TRBV7-2 and TRBJ2-3 gives the whole variable domain GAGVSQSPSNKVTEKGKDVELRCDPISGHTALYWYRQSLGQGLEFLIYFQGNSAPDKSGLPSDRFSAERTGGSVSTLTIQRTQQEDSAVYLCASSRDSGRAKRDTQYFGPGTRLTVL.

V usage is TRBV2 and J usage is TRBJ2-3; 8 bases line up with TRBD1. This CDR3 is 16 amino acids long. Germline CDR1 SNHLY, CDR2 FYNNEI. Losses at the gene ends were 2 bases for V and 2 bases for J; bases not matched to a gene: 6. The CDR3, as DNA: TGTGCCAGCAGTGAACAGGGGGCAACGATCACAGATACGCAGTATTTT. It encodes CASSEQGATITDTQYF. The whole variable domain, remainder taken from reference TRBV2 and TRBJ2-3, is EPEVTQTPSHQVTQMGQEVILRCVPISNHLYFYWYRQILGQKVEFLVSFYNNEISEKSEIFDDQFSVERPDGSNFTLKIRSTKLEDSAMYFCASSEQGATITDTQYFGPGTRLTVL.